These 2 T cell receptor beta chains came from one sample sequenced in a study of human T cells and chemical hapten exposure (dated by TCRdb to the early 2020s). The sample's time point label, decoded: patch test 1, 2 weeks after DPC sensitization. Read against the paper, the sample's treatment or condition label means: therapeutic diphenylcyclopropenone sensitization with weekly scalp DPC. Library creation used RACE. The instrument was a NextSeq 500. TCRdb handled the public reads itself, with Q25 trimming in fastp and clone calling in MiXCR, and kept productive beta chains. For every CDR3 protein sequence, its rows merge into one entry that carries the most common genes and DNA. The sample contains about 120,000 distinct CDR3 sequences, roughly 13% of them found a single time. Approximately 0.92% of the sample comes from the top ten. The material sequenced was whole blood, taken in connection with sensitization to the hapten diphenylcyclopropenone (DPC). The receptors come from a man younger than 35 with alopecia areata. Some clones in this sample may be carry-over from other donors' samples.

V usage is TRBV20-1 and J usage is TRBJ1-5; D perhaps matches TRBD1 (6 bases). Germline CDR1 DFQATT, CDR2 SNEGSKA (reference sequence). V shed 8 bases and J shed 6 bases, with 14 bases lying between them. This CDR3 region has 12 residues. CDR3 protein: CSHTGNGQPQHF. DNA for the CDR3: TGCAGTCATACAGGGAATGGTCAGCCCCAGCATTTT.

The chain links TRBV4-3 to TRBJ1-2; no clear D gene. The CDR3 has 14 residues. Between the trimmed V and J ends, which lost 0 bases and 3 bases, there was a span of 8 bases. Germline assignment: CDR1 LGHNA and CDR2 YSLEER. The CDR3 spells CASSQDRRDYGYTF. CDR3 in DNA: TGCGCCAGCAGCCAAGACCGCCGTGACTATGGCTACACCTTC.